This T cell receptor beta chain was found in a study of blood T cell repertoires in COVID-19. Seattle cases were enrolled at active infection and followed longitudinally. Germline loops: CDR1 SGDLS, CDR2 YYNGEE. The CDR3 contains 14 residues. The V and J ends lost 4 bases and 7 bases respectively, with 14 bases between them. Some clones are missing from TCRdb's copy, which holds only in-frame ones; the method was immunoSEQ multiplex PCR. The repertoire has roughly 380,000 clones, approximately 90% of them found once; the top ten carry roughly 1.6%. V usage is TRBV9 and J usage is TRBJ1-4; possible D gene TRBD1, 5 bases. Input material: peripheral blood. This TCR came from a woman aged 35 to 49 with COVID-19, enrolled during active disease. The CDR3 DNA is TGTGCCAGCAGCCCAGGGCCTAGCGCTGAAAAACTGTTTTTT. Its translation: CASSPGPSAEKLFF.